The 8 T cell receptor beta chains below come from one sample, sequenced in a study of cytomegalovirus exposure and HLA in healthy donors. Generated by immunoSEQ multiplex PCR, the TCRdb table keeps only in-frame clones and is missing some. Of more than 200,000 clones listed, 90% are singletons. Specimen: PBMCs. All receptors derive from a woman under 40 in good health and CMV-seronegative.

This chain uses TRBV28 with TRBJ2-7; no reliable D call. Germline assignment: CDR1 MDHEN and CDR2 SYDVKM. The CDR3 is 13 amino acids. V lost 7 bases, J lost 9 bases, and 19 bases lay in between. The CDR3 sequence is CASKDGNRPLQYF. Here the CDR3 DNA reads TGTGCCAGCAAGGATGGGAACCGCCCCCTGCAGTACTTC. The whole variable domain, filled in from reference TRBV28 and TRBJ2-7, reads DVKVTQSSRYLVKRTGEKVFLECVQDMDHENMFWYRQDPGLGLRLIYFSYDVKMKEKGDIPEGYSVSREKKERFSLILESASTNQTSMYLCASKDGNRPLQYFGPGTRLTVT.

V and J are TRBV5-6 and TRBJ2-1; 7 bases line up with TRBD1. V lost 0 bases, J lost 10 bases, and 1 base stayed unmatched. Germline V CDR1 and CDR2: SGHDT, YYEEEE. The CDR3 consists of 12 residues. CDR3 nucleotides: TGTGCCAGCAGCTTGGGACAGGGAGAGCAGTTCTTC. Protein product: CASSLGQGEQFF.

This chain joins TRBV28 and TRBJ1-5, with TRBD1 matching 9 bases. Germline V gives CDR1 MDHEN, CDR2 SYDVKM. V lost 2 bases, J lost 0 bases, and 11 bases stayed unmatched. This CDR3 is 19 amino acids long. The CDR3 reads CASSLTPGQGLYSNQPQHF. The CDR3 coding sequence is TGTGCCAGCAGTTTAACGCCGGGACAGGGCCTGTATAGCAATCAGCCCCAGCATTTT.

The chain couples TRBV7-6 to TRBJ2-2, with D perhaps assigned TRBD1 or TRBD2 (5 bases each). V was cut by 3 bases and J by 1 base, with 15 bases left in between. Per germline, CDR1 SGHVS and CDR2 FNYEAQ. There are 17 residues in the CDR3. The CDR3 nucleotides read TGTGCCAGCAGCTTTGTGGAGGCAGGGATGAACACCGGGGAGCTGTTTTTT. Its translation: CASSFVEAGMNTGELFF.

This chain connects TRBV27 to TRBJ2-2; D ambiguous. Germline assignment: CDR1 MNHEY and CDR2 SMNVEV (reference sequence). The CDR3 extends over 15 amino acids. V was shortened by 4 bases and J by 2 bases, with 11 bases between the two germline ends. CDR3 sequence reads: CASSSSMLNTGELFF. The CDR3 bases are TGTGCCAGCAGTTCCTCCATGCTTAACACCGGGGAGCTGTTTTTT.

This chain joins TRBV7-3 and TRBJ2-1; 9 nucleotides line up with TRBD2. After removal of 2 bases from V and 0 bases from J, the junction contained 8 bases not matched to a gene. Germline V gene data show CDR1 as SGHTA and CDR2 as FQGTGA. The CDR3 runs to 18 residues. The CDR3 reads CASSLSVTSGASYNEQFF. CDR3 DNA sequence: TGTGCCAGCAGCTTATCGGTGACTAGCGGTGCCTCCTACAATGAGCAGTTCTTC.

The V and J genes are TRBV19 and TRBJ1-1, with 7 bases matching TRBD1. The V and J ends lost 3 bases and 3 bases, in that order; junction bases with no gene match: 4. Per germline, CDR1 LNHDA and CDR2 SQIVND (reference sequence). The CDR3 is made up of 14 amino acids. The CDR3 DNA follows: TGTGCCAGTAGTATCCTTCAGGGGGACACTGAAGCTTTCTTT. Its protein is CASSILQGDTEAFF.

V usage is TRBV9 and J usage is TRBJ2-7, with TRBD2 matching over 7 bases. This CDR3 comprises 15 residues. V dropped 4 bases and J dropped 0; count of bases not matched to a gene: 7. Germline-derived CDR1 and CDR2 are SGDLS and YYNGEE. CDR3 sequence reads: CASSRSGVSSYEQYF. CDR3 nucleotide sequence: TGTGCCAGCAGCCGGAGCGGGGTGAGCTCCTACGAGCAGTACTTC. The full variable domain, completed using reference TRBV9 and TRBJ2-7, is DSGVTQTPKHLITATGQRVTLRCSPRSGDLSVYWYQQSLDQGLQFLIQYYNGEERAKGNILERFSAQQFPDLHSELNLSSLELGDSALYFCASSRSGVSSYEQYFGPGTRLTVT.